This T cell receptor (beta chain) was sequenced in a study of T cells in Graves' hyperthyroidism and ophthalmopathy. Study-level points and caveats: The majority of expanded thyroid clonotypes above 0.001 also appeared in blood. Separating ophthalmopathy from stable hyperthyroidism was achieved by a 13 V-J model.

The CDR3 is 12 amino acids. Germline V lookup: CDR1 GTSNPN, CDR2 SVGIG (reference sequence). The V and J ends lost 1 base and 8 bases respectively, with 6 bases between them. From RNA transcripts, TCR beta CDR3 regions were amplified. TCR CDR3 underwent first-round RT-PCR with the HTBI primer set. In TCRdb, the multiplex PCR reads were re-called with MiXCR into one record per CDR3 protein. The sample consists of 530,000 or so distinct CDR3 sequences, about 15% of them appearing once. Diagnoses rested on clinical symptoms, serum thyroxine and TRAb, thyroid ultrasound and orbital computed tomography. From approximately 9.1 ml of fresh peripheral blood, PBMCs were isolated. This clonotype was seen a few times. The antigen is undetermined.

The origin of this receptor is a woman aged 18-29 years with Graves' ophthalmopathy. The rearrangement joins TRBV30 to TRBJ1-6; maybe TRBD1 (6 bases). Material for sequencing was blood. This CDR3 reads CAWSDRDSPLHF. In DNA form, the CDR3 reads TGTGCCTGGAGTGACAGGGATTCACCCCTCCACTTT.